This T cell receptor beta chain was recorded in a study of blood T cell repertoires in COVID-19. At the level of the study: Spain, Italy and the United States supplied samples that represented acute and convalescent COVID-19. The cDNA or gDNA used as material had been derived from T cells, B-cell-depleted T cells, or PBMCs.

This clone was detected once. Per the study methods: Using reference gene primer amplification, nucleated cell counts were estimated. Sequencing used immunoSEQ multiplex PCR; TCRdb keeps in-frame clones, though not all of them. V, J and clone size were drawn from that table, and D and trimming were deduced from the DNA. The sample records about 180,000 clones, roughly 90% being singletons. V lost 5 bases and J 3 bases, leaving 11 bases between the germline ends. This CDR3 is built from 13 residues. CDR1 and CDR2 from the germline V gene are SQVTM and ANQGSEA. This clonotype was obtained from an older man with active or convalescent COVID-19. This chain links TRBV29-1 with TRBJ1-5; possibly TRBD1 for D (5 bases). The source material was peripheral blood. The CDR3 here is CSVRDSPNQPQHF. The CDR3 coding sequence is TGCAGCGTTCGAGACAGTCCCAATCAGCCCCAGCATTTT.